Each of the 32 T cell receptor beta chains below was sequenced from the same sample in a study of naive and memory T cell subsets. Whole blood, approximately 2.3 ml, came from adult healthy volunteers. Reverse transcription of blood and skin TCR RNA was primed at alpha and beta constant regions. TCRdb redid the calling of the 5' RACE reads with MiXCR, one entry per CDR3 protein. The table records just over 25,000 distinct CDR3 sequences, roughly a quarter of them present only once. The source of these receptors is a female donor in good health.

The table lists this clonotype with a few counts. The rearrangement links TRBV29-1 to TRBJ2-3; D is unresolved. This CDR3 is 10 amino acids long. V lost 6 bases and J lost 5, with 6 bases in between. Germline CDR1 SQVTM, CDR2 ANQGSEA. Written as DNA, the CDR3 is TGCAGCGTCGGAGAAGATACGCAGTATTTT. It translates to CSVGEDTQYF.

This clonotype showed up just once. V usage is TRBV6-5 and J usage is TRBJ1-1, with D possibly TRBD1 on 5 matching bases. Trimming left V 2 bases short and J 2 bases short, with 12 bases between. The V gene's germline CDR1 is MNHEY and CDR2 SVGAGI. The CDR3 loop spans 15 amino acids. Here the CDR3 reads CASSYTGGGNTEAFF. The CDR3 DNA reads TGTGCCAGCAGTTACACAGGTGGGGGTAACACTGAAGCTTTCTTT.

This clonotype was seen repeatedly, ten times or more. The J gene is TRBJ2-7, the V gene TRBV6-2 or TRBV6-3, with 10 bases aligning to TRBD1. With 7 bases clipped from V and 5 bases from J, the junction kept 11 bases outside the gene matches. The CDR3 extends over 15 amino acids. In germline, CDR1 is MNHEY, CDR2 SVGEGT. The CDR3 sequence: CASTRQGATRHEQYF. DNA of the CDR3: TGTGCCAGCACGAGACAGGGGGCGACCAGGCACGAGCAGTACTTC.

Points on this clonotype: A junction end diverges from the germline sequence, so it may reflect a read error. The chain carries TRBV6-1 and TRBJ2-3; D is uncertain. This CDR3 is built from 14 residues. The V gene's germline CDR1 is MNHNS and CDR2 SASEGT. The CDR3 reads CASSEGHSTDTQYF. The CDR3 nucleotides are TGTGCCAGCAGTGAGGGTCACAGCACGGATACGCAGTATTTT.

V and J are TRBV6-5 and TRBJ2-3; D is perhaps TRBD1 (6 bases). V shed 6 bases and J shed 6 bases, with 25 bases lying between them. CDR1 is MNHEY, CDR2 SVGAGI, per germline. CDR3 length: 17 amino acids. The CDR3 DNA is TGTGCCAGCAGAGCTAAGGGGAACAGGGCCCTTTGGGATACGCAGTATTTT. It specifies CASRAKGNRALWDTQYF.

Many counts were recorded for this clonotype. V is TRBV12-3 or TRBV12-4 and J is TRBJ2-3; D call uncertain. V was cut by 6 bases and J by 1 base, with 11 bases left in between. The length of the CDR3 is 14 residues. The CDR3, as DNA: TGTGCCAGCAGGGCGTCGGGTGGCACAGATACGCAGTATTTT. This gives the protein CASRASGGTDTQYF.

V is TRBV20-1 and J is TRBJ2-2; a possible D gene is TRBD2 (5 bases). Per the germline V gene, CDR1 is DFQATT and CDR2 is SNEGSKA (reference sequence). The CDR3 has 14 residues. The V and J ends lost 3 bases and 5 bases respectively, with 13 bases between them. The CDR3 DNA follows: TGCAGTGCTAGTGGGGAGCACAATACCGGGGAGCTGTTTTTT. It translates to CSASGEHNTGELFF.

In this sample, this clonotype turned up many times. The chain couples TRBV29-1 to TRBJ2-1, with 7 bases matching TRBD2. Germline CDR1 reads SQVTM; CDR2 reads ANQGSEA. Germline trimming cut 6 bases from V and 0 bases from J; bases unmatched to any gene: 11. This CDR3 has 16 residues. The CDR3 loop is CSVLPSGTSSYNEQFF. CDR3 coding DNA: TGCAGCGTCTTACCTAGCGGCACGAGCTCCTACAATGAGCAGTTCTTC.

This chain connects TRBV20-1 to TRBJ1-1; D uncertain. The CDR3 totals 10 residues. The ends were cut back, 5 bases at V and 6 bases at J, with 7 bases in the middle. Germline CDR1 and CDR2: DFQATT and SNEGSKA (reference sequence). In DNA, the CDR3 is TGCAGTGCTGTTCACTCTGAAGCTTTCTTT. It codes for CSAVHSEAFF.

The V gene is TRBV4-3, the J gene TRBJ2-1; D is perhaps TRBD2 (6 bases). In germline, CDR1 is LGHNA, CDR2 YSLEER. Trimming stripped 0 bases from V and 2 bases from J, with 11 bases between. This CDR3 has 16 residues. CDR3 region: CASSQDVGGAYNEQFF. CDR3 sequence (DNA): TGCGCCAGCAGCCAAGATGTGGGCGGGGCCTACAATGAGCAGTTCTTC.

Only a few counts were recorded for this clonotype. V and J are TRBV6-5 and TRBJ2-2; D unresolved. Germline V gives CDR1 MNHEY, CDR2 SVGAGI. This CDR3 region has 14 residues. V lost 1 base and J lost 4, with 7 bases in between. Here the CDR3 DNA reads TGTGCCAGCAGTTACTTCAGCAGCACCGGGGAGCTGTTTTTT. Amino acid sequence: CASSYFSSTGELFF.

This clonotype occurred a few times. V and J are TRBV20-1 and TRBJ1-5; D is possibly TRBD1 (6 bases). The CDR3 has 12 amino acids. V gave up 3 bases and J gave up 5 bases, with 8 bases separating them. Per the germline V gene, CDR1 is DFQATT and CDR2 is SNEGSKA (reference sequence). CDR3 in amino acids: CSASSGDQPQHF. Written as DNA, the CDR3 is TGCAGTGCTAGTTCAGGGGATCAGCCCCAGCATTTT.

The J gene is TRBJ1-5, the V gene TRBV20-1; 7 nucleotides line up with TRBD1. The CDR3 is made up of 16 amino acids. With 5 bases clipped from V and 0 bases from J, the junction kept 10 bases outside the gene matches. Germline V lookup: CDR1 DFQATT, CDR2 SNEGSKA (reference sequence). CDR3 sequence reads: CSAQPPGTASNQPQHF. The CDR3 DNA is TGCAGTGCTCAACCCCCCGGGACAGCTAGCAATCAGCCCCAGCATTTT.

The chain joins TRBV29-1 to TRBJ2-7, with a possible D match to TRBD2 (7 bases). In germline, CDR1 is SQVTM, CDR2 ANQGSEA. The CDR3 is made up of 15 amino acids. Trimming took off 3 bases at V and 5 bases at J, with 20 bases between the two ends. CDR3 nucleotides: TGCAGCGTTGACGGTCTTGCGGGGGCCAGGAACGAGCAGTACTTC. Translating gives CSVDGLAGARNEQYF.

This clonotype occurred a few times. The chain combines TRBV29-1 with TRBJ2-3, with D possibly being TRBD1 or TRBD2 (5 bases each). CDR3 length equals 16 residues. Germline assignment: CDR1 SQVTM and CDR2 ANQGSEA. Trimming stripped 7 bases from V and 5 bases from J, with 25 bases between. In nucleotides, the CDR3 is TGCAGCGGTGCCTTATCGGCATGGGGGATGGAAGATACGCAGTATTTT. Its protein product is CSGALSAWGMEDTQYF.

The chain is built from TRBV5-5 and TRBJ2-7; possibly TRBD1 or TRBD2 for D (5 bases each). The V end was cut by 6 bases, the J end by 6 bases, with 16 bases between. From germline, CDR1 is SGHKS and CDR2 YYEKEE (reference sequence). The CDR3 runs to 13 residues. The CDR3 DNA is TGTGCCAGCATGGGACCGGCGGCCGGCGAGCAGTACTTC. Translating gives CASMGPAAGEQYF.

This clonotype was found a few times. DNA for the CDR3: TGTGCCAGCAGTTATGGAGGGTTAGATGGCTACACCTTC. Its protein is CASSYGGLDGYTF. The chain joins TRBV6-5 to TRBJ1-2; D uncertain. This CDR3 is 13 amino acids long. V was shortened by 3 bases and J by 6 bases, with 11 bases between the two germline ends. Germline V gene sequence: CDR1 MNHEY, CDR2 SVGAGI.

V is TRBV27 and J is TRBJ1-2; tentative D call: TRBD1 (6 bases). Trimming removed 5 bases from V and 7 bases from J, with 17 bases in between. The CDR3 contains 14 residues. CDR1 is MNHEY, CDR2 SMNVEV, per germline (reference sequence). CDR3 region: CASSPQGKGGGYTF. CDR3 DNA sequence: TGTGCCAGCAGTCCACAGGGAAAAGGAGGTGGCTACACCTTC.

This clonotype has just a few counts. The V call is TRBV29-1, the J call TRBJ2-1, with D possibly TRBD2 on 5 matching bases. Germline V lookup: CDR1 SQVTM, CDR2 ANQGSEA. The V end lost 6 bases, the J end lost 3 bases, and 15 bases lay between the germline ends. CDR3 length: 14 residues. CDR3 region: CSVPRGFSYNEQFF. CDR3 sequence (DNA): TGCAGCGTCCCACGAGGGTTTAGCTACAATGAGCAGTTCTTC.

The CDR3 DNA reads as TGTGCCAGCAGCGGGGAAAATGAGCAGTTCTTC. It specifies CASSGENEQFF. The chain has TRBV4-2 and TRBJ2-1; D gene unclear. This CDR3 spans 11 amino acids. Trimming took off 5 bases at V and 7 bases at J, with 6 bases between the two ends. Germline V gene data show CDR1 as LGHNA and CDR2 as YNFKEQ.

The V gene is TRBV20-1, the J gene TRBJ2-7; TRBD2 agrees at 10 bases. The CDR3 sequence is 14 residues long. Germline-derived CDR1 and CDR2 are DFQATT and SNEGSKA (reference sequence). V was clipped by 5 bases and J by 0 bases; unmatched bases: 4. The CDR3 loop is CSALAGASSYEQYF. The CDR3 DNA reads as TGCAGTGCTCTAGCGGGGGCTAGCTCCTACGAGCAGTACTTC.

The chain carries TRBV10-2 and TRBJ2-5; D is ambiguous. CDR1 and CDR2 (germline): WSHSY, SAAADI. With 2 bases removed from V and 0 bases from J, the gap between germline ends came to 10 bases. The CDR3 contains 15 residues. The CDR3 coding sequence is TGCGCCAGCAGTGAGCCGTCCTACAACCAAGAGACCCAGTACTTC. Its protein is CASSEPSYNQETQYF.

Many counts were recorded for this clonotype. V usage is TRBV6-6 and J usage is TRBJ2-7; 7 nucleotides align to TRBD1. The CDR3 contains 15 residues. Germline loops: CDR1 MNHNY, CDR2 SVGAGI (reference sequence). J gave up 4 bases and V 6 bases, and 12 bases lay outside the gene matches. The CDR3 is CASRRGHRDQYEQYF. The CDR3 DNA sequence: TGTGCCAGCAGAAGGGGGCACCGGGACCAGTACGAGCAGTACTTC.

This rearrangement joins TRBV7-9 to TRBJ1-1; no definite D call. The CDR3 consists of 12 residues. CDR1 is SEHNR and CDR2 is FQNEAQ in the germline V gene (reference sequence). Trimming left V 1 base short and J 4 bases short, with 4 bases between. CDR3 DNA sequence: TGTGCCAGCAGCTTAGATACCACTGAAGCTTTCTTT. Residues: CASSLDTTEAFF.

This clonotype showed up many times. This chain uses TRBV29-1 with TRBJ2-5; a weak D match, TRBD1 (8 bases). The CDR3 consists of 14 residues. Looked up from germline, CDR1 is SQVTM and CDR2 is ANQGSEA. Written as DNA, the CDR3 is TGCAGTGTAGTCACAGGGGGGGTAGGAGAGACCCAGTACTTC. Amino acid sequence: CSVVTGGVGETQYF.

By sample fraction, this clonotype is medium-sized. The chain couples TRBV7-6 to TRBJ1-1, with D hard to call. CDR1 and CDR2 from the germline V gene are SGHVS and FNYEAQ. Trimming took off 8 bases at V and 1 base at J, with 14 bases between the two ends. CDR3 length: 14 residues. In nucleotides, the CDR3 is TGTGCCAGCGGGATGCCGGATCGGAACACTGAAGCTTTCTTT. Translating it yields CASGMPDRNTEAFF.

This clonotype was seen repeatedly, ten times or more. CDR3: CASSLNNADRGSETEAFF. CDR3 nucleotides: TGTGCCAGCAGCTTAAATAACGCGGACAGGGGGTCGGAAACTGAAGCTTTCTTT. The chain links TRBV7-2 to TRBJ1-1, with 10 positions matching TRBD1. CDR3 length: 18 amino acids. Germline lookup yields CDR1 SGHTA and CDR2 FQGNSA. Trimming at V came to 2 bases and at J to 5 bases, leaving 14 bases not matched to a gene.

This clonotype was observed many times. The genes are TRBV5-5 and TRBJ1-1; possibly TRBD1 for D (5 bases). The CDR3 is 15 amino acids. CDR1 is SGHKS and CDR2 is YYEKEE in the germline V gene (reference sequence). Trimming removed 0 bases from V and 2 bases from J, with 11 bases in between. CDR3 amino acids: CASSLAVGGNTEAFF. The CDR3, as DNA: TGTGCCAGCAGCTTGGCGGTGGGGGGAAACACTGAAGCTTTCTTT.

This clonotype was seen a handful of times. The genes are TRBV7-2 and TRBJ1-1; D possibly corresponds to TRBD1 (5 bases). The CDR3 is 12 residues long. Trimming shortened V by 10 bases and J by 4 bases, and 13 bases separated the two germline ends. Per germline, CDR1 SGHTA and CDR2 FQGNSA. The CDR3: CATRWGSTEAFF. CDR3 in DNA: TGTGCCACCAGATGGGGGAGCACTGAAGCTTTCTTT.

In this sample, this clonotype turned up many times. The chain uses TRBV20-1 and TRBJ2-3, with 9 bases matching TRBD2. This CDR3 comprises 13 residues. CDR1 and CDR2 from the germline V gene are DFQATT and SNEGSKA (reference sequence). The CDR3: CGASGIFTDTQYF. DNA of the CDR3: TGCGGGGCTAGCGGGATTTTCACAGATACGCAGTATTTT.

The genes are TRBV20-1 and TRBJ2-7; 9 bases match TRBD2. The V gene's germline CDR1 is DFQATT and CDR2 SNEGSKA (reference sequence). This CDR3 contains 15 residues. J was trimmed by 4 bases and V by 5 bases; bases with no gene match: 12. CDR3 bases: TGCAGTGCTCCCTCCCGGGGCGGGGGGGCTTACGAGCAGTACTTC. Protein: CSAPSRGGGAYEQYF.

CDR3 protein: CASSLQGSSTDTQYF. The CDR3 DNA reads TGCGCCAGCAGCTTGCAGGGATCTAGCACAGATACGCAGTATTTT. The rearrangement joins TRBV5-1 to TRBJ2-3, with D possibly matching TRBD1 (5 bases). The CDR3 consists of 15 residues. Trimming removed 1 base at V and 0 bases at J, with 9 bases between. Looked up from germline, CDR1 is SGHRS and CDR2 is YFSETQ.